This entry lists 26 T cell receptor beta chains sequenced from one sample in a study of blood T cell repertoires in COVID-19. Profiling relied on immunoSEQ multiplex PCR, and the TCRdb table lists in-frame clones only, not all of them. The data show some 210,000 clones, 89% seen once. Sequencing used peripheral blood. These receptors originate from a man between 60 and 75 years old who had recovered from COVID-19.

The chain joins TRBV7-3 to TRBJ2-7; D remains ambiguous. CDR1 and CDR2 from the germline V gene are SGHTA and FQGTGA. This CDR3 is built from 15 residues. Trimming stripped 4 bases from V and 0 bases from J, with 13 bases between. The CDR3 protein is CASSSGPGLSYEQYF. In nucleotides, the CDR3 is TGTGCCAGCAGCTCTGGGCCCGGCCTCTCCTACGAGCAGTACTTC. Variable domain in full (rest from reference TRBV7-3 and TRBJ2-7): GAGVSQTPSNKVTEKGKYVELRCDPISGHTALYWYRQSLGQGPEFLIYFQGTGAADDSGLPNDRFFAVRPEGSVSTLKIQRTERGDSAVYLCASSSGPGLSYEQYFGPGTRLTVT.

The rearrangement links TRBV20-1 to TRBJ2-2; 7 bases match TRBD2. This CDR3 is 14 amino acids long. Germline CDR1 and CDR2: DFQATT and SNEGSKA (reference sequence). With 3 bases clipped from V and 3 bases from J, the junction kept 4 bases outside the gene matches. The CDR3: CSASSGRDTGELFF. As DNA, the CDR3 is TGCAGTGCTAGTTCGGGGAGGGACACCGGGGAGCTGTTTTTT.

CDR3 amino acids: CASSDGIPYGYTF. CDR3 bases: TGTGCCAGCAGCGACGGGATCCCCTATGGCTACACCTTC. This chain connects TRBV6-2 or TRBV6-3 to TRBJ1-2; D uncertain. Germline CDR1 is MNHEY and CDR2 is SVGEGT. This CDR3 region has 13 residues. Deletions cut 6 bases from V and 4 bases from J, with 12 bases between.

The CDR3 loop is CASSQDLAGSGNTIYF. CDR3 in DNA: TGCGCCAGCAGCCAAGATCTGGCAGGCTCTGGAAACACCATATATTTT. This chain connects TRBV4-3 to TRBJ1-3; D remains ambiguous. V was trimmed by 0 bases and J by 0 bases, leaving 9 bases between them. The CDR3 runs 16 residues. Germline CDR1 reads LGHNA; CDR2 reads YSLEER.

CDR3 residues: CASSQERGGGNEQFF. CDR3 DNA: TGTGCCAGCAGCCAAGAGCGGGGCGGGGGGAATGAGCAGTTCTTC. J is TRBJ2-1 and V is TRBV3-1 (or the pseudogene TRBV3-2), with 8 nucleotides matching TRBD2. The length of the CDR3 is 15 residues. Germline V gene sequence: CDR1 LGHDT, CDR2 YNNKEL (reference sequence). V lost 0 bases and J lost 7; bases outside the gene matches: 5.

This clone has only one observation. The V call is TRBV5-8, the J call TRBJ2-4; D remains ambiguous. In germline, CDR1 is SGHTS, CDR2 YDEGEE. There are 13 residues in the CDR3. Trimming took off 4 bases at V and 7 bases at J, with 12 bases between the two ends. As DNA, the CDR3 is TGTGCCAGCAGCGTCGGTCCTTCTAACATTCAGTACTTC. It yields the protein CASSVGPSNIQYF.

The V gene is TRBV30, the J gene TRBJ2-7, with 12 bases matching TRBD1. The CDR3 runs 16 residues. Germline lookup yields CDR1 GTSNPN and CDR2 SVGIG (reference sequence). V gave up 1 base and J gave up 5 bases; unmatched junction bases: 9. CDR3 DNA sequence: TGTGCCTGGAGTGCCGGGACAGGGGGCAATATGGACGAGCAGTACTTC. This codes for CAWSAGTGGNMDEQYF. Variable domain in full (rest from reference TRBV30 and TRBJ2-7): SQTIHQWPATLVQPVGSPLSLECTVEGTSNPNLYWYRQAAGRGLQLLFYSVGIGQISSEVPQNLSASRPQDRQFILSSKKLLLSDSGFYLCAWSAGTGGNMDEQYFGPGTRLTVT.

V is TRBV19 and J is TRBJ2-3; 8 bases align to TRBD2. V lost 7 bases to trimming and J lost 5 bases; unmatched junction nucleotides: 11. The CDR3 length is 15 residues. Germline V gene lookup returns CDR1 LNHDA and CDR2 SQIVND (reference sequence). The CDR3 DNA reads TGTGCCAGTACCATTAGCGCTAGCGGGCTAGATACGCAGTATTTT. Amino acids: CASTISASGLDTQYF.

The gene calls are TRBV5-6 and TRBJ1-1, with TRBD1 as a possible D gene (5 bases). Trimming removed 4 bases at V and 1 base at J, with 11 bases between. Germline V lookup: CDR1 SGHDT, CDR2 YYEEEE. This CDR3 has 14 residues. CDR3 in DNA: TGTGCCAGCAGCCCCAGACAGACGAACACTGAAGCTTTCTTT. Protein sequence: CASSPRQTNTEAFF.

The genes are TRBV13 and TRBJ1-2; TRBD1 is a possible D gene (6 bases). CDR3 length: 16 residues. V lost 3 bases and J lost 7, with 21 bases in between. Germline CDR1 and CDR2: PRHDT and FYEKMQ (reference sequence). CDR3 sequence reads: CASSFSTGELLRGYTF. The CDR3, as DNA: TGTGCCAGCAGCTTTTCGACAGGCGAACTATTGCGTGGCTACACCTTC.

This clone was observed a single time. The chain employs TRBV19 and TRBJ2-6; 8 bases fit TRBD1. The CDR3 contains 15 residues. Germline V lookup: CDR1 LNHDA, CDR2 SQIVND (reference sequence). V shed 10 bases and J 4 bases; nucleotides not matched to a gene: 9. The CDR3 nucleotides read TGTGCCACGGGACAGGCCATTAGGGGGGCCAACGTCCTGACTTTC. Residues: CATGQAIRGANVLTF.

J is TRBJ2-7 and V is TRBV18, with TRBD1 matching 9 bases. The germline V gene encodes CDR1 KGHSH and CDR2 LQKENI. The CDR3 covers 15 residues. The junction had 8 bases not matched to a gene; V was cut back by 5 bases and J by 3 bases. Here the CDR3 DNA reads TGTGCCAGCTCAGGCTCCTTGGGACAGGGCTACGAGCAGTACTTC. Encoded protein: CASSGSLGQGYEQYF.

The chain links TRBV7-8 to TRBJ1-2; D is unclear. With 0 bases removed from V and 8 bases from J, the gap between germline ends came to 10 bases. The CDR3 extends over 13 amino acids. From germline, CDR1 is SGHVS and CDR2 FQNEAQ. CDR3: CASSLAGLEGYTF. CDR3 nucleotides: TGTGCCAGCAGCTTAGCCGGACTTGAAGGCTACACCTTC. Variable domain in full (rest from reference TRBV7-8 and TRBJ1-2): GAGVSQSPRYKVAKRGQDVALRCDPISGHVSLFWYQQALGQGPEFLTYFQNEAQLDKSGLPSDRFFAERPEGSVSTLKIQRTQQEDSAVYLCASSLAGLEGYTFGSGTRLTVV.

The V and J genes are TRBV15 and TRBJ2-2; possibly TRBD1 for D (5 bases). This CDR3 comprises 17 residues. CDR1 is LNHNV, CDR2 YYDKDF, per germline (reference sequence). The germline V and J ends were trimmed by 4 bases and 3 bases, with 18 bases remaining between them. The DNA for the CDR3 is TGTGCCACCAGCACGGGTGAAACAGGTCCGTACACCGGGGAGCTGTTTTTT. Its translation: CATSTGETGPYTGELFF.

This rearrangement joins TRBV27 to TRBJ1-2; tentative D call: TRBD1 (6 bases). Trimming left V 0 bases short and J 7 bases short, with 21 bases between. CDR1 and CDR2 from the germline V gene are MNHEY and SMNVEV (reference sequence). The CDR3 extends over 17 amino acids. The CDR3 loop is CASSLSGRGGGFIGYTF. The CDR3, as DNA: TGTGCCAGCAGTTTATCAGGCAGGGGTGGCGGTTTCATTGGCTACACCTTC.

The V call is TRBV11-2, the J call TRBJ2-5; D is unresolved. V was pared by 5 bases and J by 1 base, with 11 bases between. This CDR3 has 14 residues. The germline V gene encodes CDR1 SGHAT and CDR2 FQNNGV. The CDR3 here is CASSLMWPQETQYF. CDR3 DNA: TGTGCCAGCAGCCTCATGTGGCCCCAAGAGACCCAGTACTTC.

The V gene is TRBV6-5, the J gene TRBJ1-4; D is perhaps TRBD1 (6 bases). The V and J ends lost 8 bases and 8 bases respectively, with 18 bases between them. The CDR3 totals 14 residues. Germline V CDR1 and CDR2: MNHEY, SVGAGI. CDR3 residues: CASAAWGGEEKLFF. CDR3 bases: TGTGCCAGCGCAGCATGGGGGGGCGAGGAAAAACTGTTTTTT.

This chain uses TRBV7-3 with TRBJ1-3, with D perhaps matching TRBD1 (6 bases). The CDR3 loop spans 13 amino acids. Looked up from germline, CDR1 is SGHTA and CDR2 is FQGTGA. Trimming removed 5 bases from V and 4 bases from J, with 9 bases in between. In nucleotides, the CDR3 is TGTGCCAGCAGCAGGGGGTACGGAAACACCATATATTTT. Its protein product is CASSRGYGNTIYF.

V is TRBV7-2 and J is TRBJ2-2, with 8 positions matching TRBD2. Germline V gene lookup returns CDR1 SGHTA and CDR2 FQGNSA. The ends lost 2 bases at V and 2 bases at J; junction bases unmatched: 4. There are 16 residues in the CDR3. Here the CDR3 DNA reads TGTGCCAGCAGCTTAACTAGCGGAGCCAACACCGGGGAGCTGTTTTTT. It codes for CASSLTSGANTGELFF.

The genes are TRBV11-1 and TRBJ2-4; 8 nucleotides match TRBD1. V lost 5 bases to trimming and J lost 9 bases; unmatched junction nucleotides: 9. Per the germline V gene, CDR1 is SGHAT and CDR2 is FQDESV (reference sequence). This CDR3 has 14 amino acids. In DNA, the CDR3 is TGTGCCAGCAGCACCCGGACAGGGCCGGGCATTCAGTACTTC. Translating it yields CASSTRTGPGIQYF.

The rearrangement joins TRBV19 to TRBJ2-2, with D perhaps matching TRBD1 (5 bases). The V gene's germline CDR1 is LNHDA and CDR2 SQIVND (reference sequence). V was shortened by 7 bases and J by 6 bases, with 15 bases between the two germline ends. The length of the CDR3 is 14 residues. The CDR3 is CASNTPWGSGELFF. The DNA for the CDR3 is TGTGCCAGTAACACCCCTTGGGGCTCCGGGGAGCTGTTTTTT. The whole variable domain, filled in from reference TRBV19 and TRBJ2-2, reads DGGITQSPKYLFRKEGQNVTLSCEQNLNHDAMYWYRQDPGQGLRLIYYSQIVNDFQKGDIAEGYSVSREKKESFPLTVTSAQKNPTAFYLCASNTPWGSGELFFGEGSRLTVL.

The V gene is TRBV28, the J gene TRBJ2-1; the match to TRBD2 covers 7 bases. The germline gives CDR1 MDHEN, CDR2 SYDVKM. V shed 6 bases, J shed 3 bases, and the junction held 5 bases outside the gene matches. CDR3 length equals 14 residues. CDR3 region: CASRTSGVYNEQFF. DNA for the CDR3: TGTGCCAGCAGGACGAGCGGGGTCTACAATGAGCAGTTCTTC.

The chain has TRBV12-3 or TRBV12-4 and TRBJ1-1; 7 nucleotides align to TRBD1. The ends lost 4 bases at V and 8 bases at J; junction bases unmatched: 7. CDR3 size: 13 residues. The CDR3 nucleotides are TGTGCCAGCAGTTCGGTAGGAGGGGGCGAAGCTTTCTTT. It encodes CASSSVGGGEAFF.

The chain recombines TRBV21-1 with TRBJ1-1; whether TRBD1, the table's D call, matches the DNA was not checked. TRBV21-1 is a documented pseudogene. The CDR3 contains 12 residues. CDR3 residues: CASSSYRSEAFF. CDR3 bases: TGTGCCAGCAGTTCCTACAGGAGTGAAGCTTTCTTT.

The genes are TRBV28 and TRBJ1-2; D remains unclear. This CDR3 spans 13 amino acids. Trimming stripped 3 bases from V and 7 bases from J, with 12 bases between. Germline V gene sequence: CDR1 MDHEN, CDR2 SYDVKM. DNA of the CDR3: TGTGCCAGCAGTTTGCCGGACTACCGTGGCTACACCTTC. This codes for CASSLPDYRGYTF.

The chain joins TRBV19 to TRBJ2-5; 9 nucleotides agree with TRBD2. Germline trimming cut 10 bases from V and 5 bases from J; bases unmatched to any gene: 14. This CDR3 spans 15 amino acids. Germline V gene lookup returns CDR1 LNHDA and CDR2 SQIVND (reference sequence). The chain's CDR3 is CATLPYAGGPETQYF. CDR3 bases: TGTGCCACCCTCCCCTATGCGGGGGGGCCGGAGACCCAGTACTTC.